This T cell receptor beta chain was identified during a study of tumour-infiltrating T cells in Burkitt lymphoma. Study in general: Productive clonality predicted overall and progression-free survival.

Sequenced by immunoSEQ multiplex PCR; TCRdb stores in-frame clones only, minus some. The data contain 550 to 750 clones, 80% to 95% of them singletons. Per germline, CDR1 SGHRS and CDR2 YFSETQ. Trimming shortened V by 4 bases and J by 3 bases, and 16 bases separated the two germline ends. CDR3 size: 15 residues. This clone was observed once. The clonotype originates from a human donor with diffuse large B-cell lymphoma. Sample: tumor tissue. This sequence joins TRBV5-1 and TRBJ1-1; D perhaps matches TRBD1 (6 bases). The CDR3 loop is CASSARRGLDTEAFF. DNA of the CDR3: TGCGCCAGCAGCGCCCGGCGGGGGCTGGACACTGAAGCTTTCTTT. The full variable domain, in which reference TRBV5-1 and TRBJ1-1 provide the parts outside the CDR3, is KAGVTQTPRYLIKTRGQQVTLSCSPISGHRSVSWYQQTPGQGLQFLFEYFSETQRNKGNFPGRFSGRQFSNSRSEMNVSTLELGDSALYLCASSARRGLDTEAFFGQGTRLTVV.